The next 7 T cell receptor beta chains were all read from a single sample in a study of T-cell memory formation after mild COVID-19. Via MiXCR, TCRdb re-called the 5' RACE reads, giving one row per CDR3 protein. The sample has under 300,000 distinct CDR3 sequences, over 7% seen once. The sequenced sample was PBMCs or a T cell subset sorted from them (not recorded which). The receptor source for this set is a man between 18 and 29 years old who had mild COVID-19 (a few samples of this study predate the infection). Cell type and time point are not known.

This clonotype was recorded at least ten times. This chain uses TRBV25-1 with TRBJ2-5; D is undetermined. The CDR3 sequence is 13 residues long. V lost 5 bases and J 5 bases, leaving 12 bases between the germline ends. The V gene's germline CDR1 is MGHDK and CDR2 SYGVNS. The CDR3 region has the DNA TGTGCCAGCAGTTCCAATAAGGGTGAGACCCAGTACTTC. It specifies CASSSNKGETQYF.

At least ten counts were recorded for this clonotype. V usage is TRBV5-1 and J usage is TRBJ1-1; tentatively, D is TRBD1 (5 bases). Trimming removed 0 bases from V and 0 bases from J, with 9 bases in between. Germline values: CDR1 SGHRS, CDR2 YFSETQ. This CDR3 has 15 residues. The chain's CDR3 is CASSLVQDVNTEAFF. The CDR3 coding sequence is TGCGCCAGCAGCTTGGTACAGGACGTGAACACTGAAGCTTTCTTT.

J is TRBJ1-1 and V is TRBV12-3 or TRBV12-4; possibly TRBD1 for D (6 bases). Trimming took 4 bases from V and 7 from J, leaving 7 bases between them. The CDR3 is 11 amino acids. The CDR3, as DNA: TGTGCCAGCAGTTCAGGGGTTGAAGCTTTCTTT. Translated, it gives CASSSGVEAFF.

This clonotype appeared a few times. This sequence joins TRBV19 and TRBJ2-4; perhaps TRBD2 as D (6 bases). Germline CDR1 and CDR2: LNHDA and SQIVND (reference sequence). The CDR3 runs to 16 residues. V was shortened by 6 bases and J by 7 bases, with 22 bases between the two germline ends. CDR3 residues: CASSPGSWGVENIQYF. As DNA, the CDR3 is TGTGCCAGTAGCCCCGGGAGTTGGGGTGTAGAGAACATTCAGTACTTC. Full variable domain (missing parts from reference TRBV19 and TRBJ2-4): DGGITQSPKYLFRKEGQNVTLSCEQNLNHDAMYWYRQDPGQGLRLIYYSQIVNDFQKGDIAEGYSVSREKKESFPLTVTSAQKNPTAFYLCASSPGSWGVENIQYFGAGTRLSVL.

This rearrangement joins TRBV20-1 to TRBJ1-3; 9 bases are a match to TRBD1. Germline CDR1 reads DFQATT; CDR2 reads SNEGSKA (reference sequence). The V gene end was trimmed by 5 bases and the J gene end by 4 bases; junction bases not matched to a gene: 3. The CDR3 is made up of 13 amino acids. The CDR3 bases are TGCAGTGCTCCCGGACAGGGGGGAAACACCATATATTTT. This encodes CSAPGQGGNTIYF.

This clonotype was seen more than once but under ten times. J is TRBJ2-7 and V is TRBV6-5; tentatively, D is TRBD1 or TRBD2 (7 bases each). V lost 5 bases and J lost 4, with 15 bases in between. CDR1 is MNHEY and CDR2 is SVGAGI in the germline V gene. CDR3 length: 14 residues. The CDR3 DNA reads TGTGCCAGCAGTCCTCAGGGGGGACTATACGAGCAGTACTTC. Translation gives CASSPQGGLYEQYF.

This clonotype was seen a few times. The rearrangement links TRBV4-2 to TRBJ1-3; no reliable D call. Germline CDR1 LGHNA, CDR2 YNFKEQ. This CDR3 comprises 16 residues. The germline V and J ends were trimmed by 0 bases and 0 bases, with 9 bases remaining between them. CDR3 sequence: CASSQDSGTSGNTIYF. The CDR3 DNA is TGTGCCAGCAGCCAAGATTCGGGCACCTCTGGAAACACCATATATTTT.